This T cell receptor beta chain was sequenced during a study of T-cell memory formation after mild COVID-19. At the level of the study: TCR clustering was largely donor specific. General observations from the study: Shrinking CD4+ clones were chiefly CM and EM; CD8+ ones were chiefly EMRA.

This clonotype was seen repeatedly, ten times or more. Its antigen is unknown. MiXCR was run by TCRdb on the 5' RACE reads, yielding one entry per CDR3 protein. The sample shows about 500,000 distinct CDR3 sequences, about 20% of them seen only once. There are 16 residues in the CDR3. In germline, CDR1 is LGHNA, CDR2 YSLEER. V dropped 5 bases and J dropped 2; count of bases not matched to a gene: 9. The source material was PBMCs or a T cell subset sorted from them (not recorded which). This clonotype originated in an adult woman who had mild COVID-19 (a few samples of this study predate the infection). Cell type and time point are not known. The V and J genes are TRBV4-3 and TRBJ2-7; 10 nucleotides line up with TRBD1. The CDR3 sequence: CASSYSGTGETYEQYF. The CDR3 nucleotides are TGCGCCAGCAGCTATTCCGGGACAGGGGAAACCTACGAGCAGTACTTC.